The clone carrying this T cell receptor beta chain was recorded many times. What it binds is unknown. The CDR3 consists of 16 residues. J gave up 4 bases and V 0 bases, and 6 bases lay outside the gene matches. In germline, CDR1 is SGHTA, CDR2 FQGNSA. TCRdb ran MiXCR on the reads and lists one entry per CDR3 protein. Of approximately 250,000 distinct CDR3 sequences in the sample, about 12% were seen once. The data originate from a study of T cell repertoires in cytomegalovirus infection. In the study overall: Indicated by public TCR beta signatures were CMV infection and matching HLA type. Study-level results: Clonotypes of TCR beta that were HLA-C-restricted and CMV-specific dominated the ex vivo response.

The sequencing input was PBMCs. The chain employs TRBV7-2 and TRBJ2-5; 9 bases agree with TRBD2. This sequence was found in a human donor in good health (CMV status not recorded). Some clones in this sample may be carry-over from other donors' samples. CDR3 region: CASSLATAGGRETQYF. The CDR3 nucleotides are TGTGCCAGCAGCTTAGCGACAGCGGGAGGTAGAGAGACCCAGTACTTC.